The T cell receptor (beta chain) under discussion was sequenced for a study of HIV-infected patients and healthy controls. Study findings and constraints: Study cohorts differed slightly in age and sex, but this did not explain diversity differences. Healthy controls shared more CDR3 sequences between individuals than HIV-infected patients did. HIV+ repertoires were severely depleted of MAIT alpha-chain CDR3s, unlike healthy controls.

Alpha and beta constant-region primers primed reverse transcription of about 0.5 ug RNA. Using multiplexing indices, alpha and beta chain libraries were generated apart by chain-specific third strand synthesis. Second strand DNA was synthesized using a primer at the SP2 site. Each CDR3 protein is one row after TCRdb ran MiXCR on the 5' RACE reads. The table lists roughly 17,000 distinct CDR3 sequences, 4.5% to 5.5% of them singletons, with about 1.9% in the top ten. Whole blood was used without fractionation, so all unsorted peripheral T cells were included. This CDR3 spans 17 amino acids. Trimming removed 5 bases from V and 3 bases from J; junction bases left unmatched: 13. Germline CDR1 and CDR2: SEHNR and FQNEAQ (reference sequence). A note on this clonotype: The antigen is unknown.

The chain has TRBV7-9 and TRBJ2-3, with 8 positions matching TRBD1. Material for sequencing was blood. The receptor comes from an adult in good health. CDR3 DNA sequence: TGTGCCAGCAGCGTCCCCAGGGGGCAGGGCCCGACAGATACGCAGTATTTT. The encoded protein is CASSVPRGQGPTDTQYF.